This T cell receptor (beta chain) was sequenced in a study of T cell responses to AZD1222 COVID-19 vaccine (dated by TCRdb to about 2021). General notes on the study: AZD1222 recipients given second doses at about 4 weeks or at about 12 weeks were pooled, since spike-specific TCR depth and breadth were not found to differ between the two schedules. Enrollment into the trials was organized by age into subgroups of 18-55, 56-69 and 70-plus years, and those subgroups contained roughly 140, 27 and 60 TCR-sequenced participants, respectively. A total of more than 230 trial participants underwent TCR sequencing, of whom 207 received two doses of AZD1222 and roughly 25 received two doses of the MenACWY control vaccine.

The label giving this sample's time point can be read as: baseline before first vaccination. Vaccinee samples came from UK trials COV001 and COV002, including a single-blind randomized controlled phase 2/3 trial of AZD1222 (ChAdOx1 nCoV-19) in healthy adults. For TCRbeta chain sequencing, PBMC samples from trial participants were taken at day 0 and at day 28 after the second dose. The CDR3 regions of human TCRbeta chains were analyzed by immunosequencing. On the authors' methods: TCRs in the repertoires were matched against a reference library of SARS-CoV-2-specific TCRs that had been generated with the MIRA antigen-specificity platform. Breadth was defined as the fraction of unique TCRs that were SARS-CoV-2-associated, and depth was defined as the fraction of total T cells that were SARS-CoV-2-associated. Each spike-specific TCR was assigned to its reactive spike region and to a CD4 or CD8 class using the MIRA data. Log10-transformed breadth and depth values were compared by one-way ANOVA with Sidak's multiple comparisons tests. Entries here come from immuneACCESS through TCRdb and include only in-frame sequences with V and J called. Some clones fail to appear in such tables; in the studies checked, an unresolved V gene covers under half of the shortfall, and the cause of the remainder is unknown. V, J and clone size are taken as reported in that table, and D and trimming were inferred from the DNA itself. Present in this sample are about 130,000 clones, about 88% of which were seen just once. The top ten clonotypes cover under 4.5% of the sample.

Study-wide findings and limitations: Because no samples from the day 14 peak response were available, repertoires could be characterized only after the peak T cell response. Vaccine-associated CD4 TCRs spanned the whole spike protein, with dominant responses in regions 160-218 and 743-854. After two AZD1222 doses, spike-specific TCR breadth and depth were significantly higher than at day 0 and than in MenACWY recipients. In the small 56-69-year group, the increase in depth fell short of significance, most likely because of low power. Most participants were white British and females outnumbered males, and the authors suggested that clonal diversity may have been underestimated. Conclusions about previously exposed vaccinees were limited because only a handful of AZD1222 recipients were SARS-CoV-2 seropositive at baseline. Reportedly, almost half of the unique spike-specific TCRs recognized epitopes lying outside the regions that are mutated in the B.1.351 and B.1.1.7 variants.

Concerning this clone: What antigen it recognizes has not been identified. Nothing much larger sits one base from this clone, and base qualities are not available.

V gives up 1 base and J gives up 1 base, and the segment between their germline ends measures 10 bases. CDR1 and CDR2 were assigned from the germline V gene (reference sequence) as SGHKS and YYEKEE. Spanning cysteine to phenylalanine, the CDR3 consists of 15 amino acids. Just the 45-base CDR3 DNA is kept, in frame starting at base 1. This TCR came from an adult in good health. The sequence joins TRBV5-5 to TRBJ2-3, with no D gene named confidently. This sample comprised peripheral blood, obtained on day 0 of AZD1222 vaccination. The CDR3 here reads CASSLPGGGTDTQYF. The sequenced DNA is TGTGCCAGCAGCTTGCCCGGCGGAGGCACAGATACGCAGTATTTT.